Below, 9 T cell receptor beta chains from the same sample are listed, as sequenced in a study of cytomegalovirus exposure and HLA in healthy donors. The PCR employed 60 Vbeta primers together with 13 Jbeta primers. Generated by immunoSEQ multiplex PCR, the TCRdb table keeps only in-frame clones and is missing some. The sample carries over 200,000 clones, around nine tenths recorded once. The sequenced sample consisted of PBMCs. The source of these receptors is a woman aged 18-29 years in good health and CMV-seronegative.

The genes are TRBV30 and TRBJ1-2, with D hard to call. Germline V gene sequence: CDR1 GTSNPN, CDR2 SVGIG (reference sequence). Deletions cut 0 bases from V and 0 bases from J, with 11 bases between. The CDR3 covers 15 residues. The CDR3 DNA sequence: TGTGCCTGGAGTGTATTCCCGCGGACTAACTATGGCTACACCTTC. Its protein is CAWSVFPRTNYGYTF. The full variable domain, its missing parts supplied by reference TRBV30 and TRBJ1-2, is SQTIHQWPATLVQPVGSPLSLECTVEGTSNPNLYWYRQAAGRGLQLLFYSVGIGQISSEVPQNLSASRPQDRQFILSSKKLLLSDSGFYLCAWSVFPRTNYGYTFGSGTRLTVV.

The chain links TRBV19 to TRBJ1-1, with no clear D. The CDR3 has 14 amino acids. Germline V gene lookup returns CDR1 LNHDA and CDR2 SQIVND (reference sequence). V was cut by 9 bases and J by 1 base, with 15 bases left in between. CDR3 sequence: CASQHINRNTEAFF. The DNA for the CDR3 is TGTGCCAGCCAACACATAAATCGGAACACTGAAGCTTTCTTT.

This sequence joins TRBV19 and TRBJ1-2, with a possible D match to TRBD1 (6 bases). This CDR3 has 13 amino acids. V was cut by 9 bases and J by 6 bases, with 17 bases left in between. Looked up from germline, CDR1 is LNHDA and CDR2 is SQIVND (reference sequence). As DNA, the CDR3 is TGTGCCAGCCGATTACAGGGCTTGGATGGCTACACCTTC. It translates to CASRLQGLDGYTF.

The V call is TRBV4-3, the J call TRBJ2-1; 7 bases line up with TRBD2. CDR1 is LGHNA, CDR2 YSLEER, per germline. The CDR3 is made up of 15 amino acids. V was pared by 0 bases and J by 6 bases, with 5 bases of the junction left unmatched. The CDR3 loop is CASSQEERDGNEQFF. The CDR3 DNA reads as TGCGCCAGCAGCCAAGAGGAGCGGGATGGCAATGAGCAGTTCTTC.

In its sample, this clone was seen once. The chain links TRBV5-5 to TRBJ1-4, with 8 bases lining up with TRBD1. Looked up from germline, CDR1 is SGHKS and CDR2 is YYEKEE (reference sequence). This CDR3 is 15 amino acids long. Germline trimming cut 5 bases from V and 1 base from J; bases unmatched to any gene: 4. CDR3: CASSPRGQTNEKLFF. CDR3 DNA sequence: TGTGCCAGCAGTCCCAGGGGGCAAACTAATGAAAAACTGTTTTTT.

The chain links TRBV7-2 to TRBJ2-5, with 13 positions matching TRBD2. The length of the CDR3 is 16 residues. After removal of 1 base from V and 2 bases from J, the junction contained 1 base not matched to a gene. The germline V gene has CDR1 SGHTA and CDR2 FQGNSA. This CDR3 is CASSLGLAGGQETQYF. The CDR3 nucleotides read TGTGCCAGCAGCTTAGGACTAGCGGGGGGACAAGAGACCCAGTACTTC.

The V call is TRBV19, the J call TRBJ2-5; 8 nucleotides agree with TRBD2. The junction had 9 bases not matched to a gene; V was cut back by 2 bases and J by 7 bases. This CDR3 comprises 15 residues. Germline CDR1 reads LNHDA; CDR2 reads SQIVND (reference sequence). The DNA for the CDR3 is TGTGCCAGTAGTATATCGGGCCTCGGGGGGGGGACCCAGTACTTC. Translation: CASSISGLGGGTQYF.

This clone was detected once. The genes are TRBV4-3 and TRBJ1-2, with unresolved D. Germline V lookup: CDR1 LGHNA, CDR2 YSLEER. This CDR3 has 14 amino acids. V was clipped by 0 bases and J by 8 bases, with 13 bases between them. As DNA, the CDR3 is TGCGCCAGCAGCCAAGATCTTCAGAGCGGGGGCTACACCTTC. Translated, it gives CASSQDLQSGGYTF.

This clone was seen just once. The gene calls are TRBV11-2 and TRBJ1-3; TRBD1 is a possible D gene (6 bases). The V gene's germline CDR1 is SGHAT and CDR2 FQNNGV. CDR3 length: 14 residues. V was clipped by 2 bases and J by 4 bases, with 9 bases between them. In DNA form, the CDR3 reads TGTGCCAGCAGCTTAAGGCAGGGGGGAAACACCATATATTTT. Translating it yields CASSLRQGGNTIYF.